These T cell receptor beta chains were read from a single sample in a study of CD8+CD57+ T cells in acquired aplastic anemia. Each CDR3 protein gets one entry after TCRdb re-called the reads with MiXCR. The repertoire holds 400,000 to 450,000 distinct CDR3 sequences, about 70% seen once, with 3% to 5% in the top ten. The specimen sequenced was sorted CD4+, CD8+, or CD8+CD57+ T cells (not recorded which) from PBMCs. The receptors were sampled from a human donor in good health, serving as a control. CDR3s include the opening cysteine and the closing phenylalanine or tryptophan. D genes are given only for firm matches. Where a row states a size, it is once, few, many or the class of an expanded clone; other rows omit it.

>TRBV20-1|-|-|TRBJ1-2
TGCAGTGCTAGGTTCACCCCTCCACTTTACACCTTC
CSARFTPPLYTF
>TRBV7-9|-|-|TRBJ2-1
TGTGCCAGCAGCCCCGGGGGAGAGCAGTTCTTC
CASSPGGEQFF
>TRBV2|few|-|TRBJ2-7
TGTGCCAGCAGCGGGGATTTGTCTAGCGAGACCCGGAGGGAGCAGTACTTC
CASSGDLSSETRREQYF
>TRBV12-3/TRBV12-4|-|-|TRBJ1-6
TGTGCCAGCAGTTTCGAATCCGCTGGTTTATCACCCCTCCACTTT
CASSFESAGLSPLHF
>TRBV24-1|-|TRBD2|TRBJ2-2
TGCGCCACGGGGGGGACTGTTGGAACCGGGGAGCTGTTTTTT
CATGGTVGTGELFF
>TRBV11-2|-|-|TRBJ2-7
TGTGCCAGCAGCTCAAGGGACAGCTGGGGGGCCTACGAGCAGTACTTC
CASSSRDSWGAYEQYF
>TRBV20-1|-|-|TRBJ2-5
TGCAGTGCTACCCACCTCAAGGGACTCTTGGAGACCCAGTACTTC
CSATHLKGLLETQYF
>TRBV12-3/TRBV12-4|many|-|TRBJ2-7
TGTGCCAGCCGGAACGGGGCGGGCGAGCAGTACTTC
CASRNGAGEQYF
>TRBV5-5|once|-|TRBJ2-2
TGTGCCAGCAGCATAACAGGGAGATCTGTTACCGGGGAGCTGTTTTTT
CASSITGRSVTGELFF
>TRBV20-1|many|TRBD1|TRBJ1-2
TGCAGTGCTCTTCCGGAGGACAGGTGGGGCTATGGCTACACCTTC
CSALPEDRWGYGYTF
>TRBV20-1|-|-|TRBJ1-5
TGCAGTGCTAGAGGGGGGGCCAATCAGCCCCAGCATTTT
CSARGGANQPQHF
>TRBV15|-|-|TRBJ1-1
TGTGCCACCAGCATAAGGAGGGGGACTGATGCTCTCTTT
CATSIRRGTDALF
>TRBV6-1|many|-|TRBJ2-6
TGTGCCAGCACCATCAGCTCTGGGGCCAACGTCCTGACTTTC
CASTISSGANVLTF
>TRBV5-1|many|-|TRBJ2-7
TGCGCCAGCAGTTTCCCCGGTCAGGAGCAGTACTTC
CASSFPGQEQYF
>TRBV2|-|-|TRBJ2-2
TGTGCCAGGAGTGGGGGGGCGGTAAACGACGGGGAGCTGTTTTTT
CARSGGAVNDGELFF
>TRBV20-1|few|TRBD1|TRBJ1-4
TGCGGTGCTATGACAGGGGGGAGTACTAATGAAAAACTGTTTTTT
CGAMTGGSTNEKLFF
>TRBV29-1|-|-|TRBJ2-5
TGCAGCGTTGAGAACAGTCGGGAGACCCAGTACTTC
CSVENSRETQYF
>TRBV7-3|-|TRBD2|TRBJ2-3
TGCGCCAGCAGCCCGACTAGCATAGGTACGCAGTATTTT
CASSPTSIGTQYF
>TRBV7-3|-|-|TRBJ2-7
TGTGCCAGCAGCCTATCGGTCGGGGGAGGAGCTTACTATCAGTACTTC
CASSLSVGGGAYYQYF
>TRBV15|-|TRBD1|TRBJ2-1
TGTGCCACCAGCAAAAACAGGGGGTCCTACAATGAGCAGTTCTTC
CATSKNRGSYNEQFF
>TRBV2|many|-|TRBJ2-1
TGTGCCAGCAGGGGGGACGGCTACAATGAGCAGTTCTTC
CASRGDGYNEQFF
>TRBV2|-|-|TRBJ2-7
TGTGCCAGCAGCCCAGAGGCAGGCAGAGGGCCAGCGCACTACTTC
CASSPEAGRGPAHYF
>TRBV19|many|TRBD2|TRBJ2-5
TGTGCCAGTAGTATAGATAGCGGGGGCCTAATGGGGGCCCAGTACTTC
CASSIDSGGLMGAQYF
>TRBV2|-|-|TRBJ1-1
TGTGCCAGCAGTGTGAGTGAGGGTACACCCCTCCTCTTT
CASSVSEGTPLLF
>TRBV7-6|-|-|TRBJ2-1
TGTGCCAGCAGCTACGCCCGCGGGGCTACCGAGCAGTTCTTC
CASSYARGATEQFF
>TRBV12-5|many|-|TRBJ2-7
TGTGCTAGTGGTTACGGACAGCCTCGGGACGAGCAGTACTTC
CASGYGQPRDEQYF
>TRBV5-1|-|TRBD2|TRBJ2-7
TGCGCCAGCAGCTTCGATGTGGCTAGCGGCGACGAGCAGTACTTC
CASSFDVASGDEQYF
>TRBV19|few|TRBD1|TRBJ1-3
TGTGCCAGTTACCTCGGTGCAGGGGGTAAGAACACCATATATTTT
CASYLGAGGKNTIYF
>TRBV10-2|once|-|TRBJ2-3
TGCGCCAGCAGTGAGACAGGAGTTGCAAATGCGCAGTATTTT
CASSETGVANAQYF
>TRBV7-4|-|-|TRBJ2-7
TGTGCCAGCAGCCCTTCCCAGGCACTCCTACGAGCAGTACAGTACTTC
CASSPSQALLRAVQYF
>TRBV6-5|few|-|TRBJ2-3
TGTGCCAGCAGTTACTCGAAGGATTCACATACGCAGTATTTT
CASSYSKDSHTQYF
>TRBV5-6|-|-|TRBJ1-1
TGTGCCAGCAGCTCCGTCCGGGCGGGGAACACTGAAGCTTTCTTT
CASSSVRAGNTEAFF
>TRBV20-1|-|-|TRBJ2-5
TGCAGTGCTAGAGGACAGGCCGGCGGATCCCAGTACTTC
CSARGQAGGSQYF
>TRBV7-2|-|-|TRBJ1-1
-
CASRFGGGNKESFF